This TCR beta chain was obtained from a study of cytotoxic CD8 clonotypes in ibrutinib-treated CLL. Study as a whole: Response was recorded as partial in around 25 patients and complete in 2; at median approximately six years, around 14 remained remitted and about twelve had progressed.

Method: immunoSEQ multiplex PCR; TCRdb's copy keeps in-frame clones and lacks some. This repertoire shows over 95,000 clones, about 58% found once; its top ten account for approximately 35%. Regarding the study as a whole: In sustained-remission versus progressing patients, sampling times differed.

The CDR3 contains 14 residues. Germline V gene lookup returns CDR1 MNHNS and CDR2 SASEGT. The V and J ends lost 4 bases and 5 bases respectively, with 12 bases between them. To note about this clone: Its antigen remains unidentified.

The chain recombines TRBV6-1 with TRBJ1-5; D unresolved. This TCR came from a human donor with chronic lymphocytic leukemia. The material sequenced was PBMCs, taken after 24 months of ibrutinib treatment. CDR3 in DNA: TGTGCCAGCAGTGTCGTCACCGGGGATCAGCCCCAGCATTTT. It specifies CASSVVTGDQPQHF.